A single sample is the source of the 2 T cell receptor beta chains below, sequenced in a study of Graves' ophthalmopathy and Graves' hyperthyroidism. TCR beta CDR3 regions were amplified from RNA transcripts. Second-round multiplex PCR came after first-round RT-PCR with HTBI primers. TCRdb called the multiplex PCR reads again in MiXCR, with one record for every CDR3 protein. The sample yields approximately 700,000 distinct CDR3 sequences, 40% seen once. Sequencing was done on a sample of peripheral blood. These receptors were obtained from an adult man with Graves' ophthalmopathy.

In this sample, this clonotype turned up once. The V call is TRBV24-1, the J call TRBJ2-5; D gene unclear. Trimming removed 11 bases from V and 4 bases from J, with 13 bases in between. CDR1 is KGHDR and CDR2 is SFDVKD in the germline V gene. The CDR3 runs to 12 residues. DNA of the CDR3: TGTGCCAGCAGAAATTGGAGAGAGACCCAGTACTTC. Encoded protein: CASRNWRETQYF.

The V and J genes are TRBV2 and TRBJ1-2, with D possibly TRBD1 on 5 matching bases. Germline V gives CDR1 SNHLY, CDR2 FYNNEI. The CDR3 has 17 amino acids. V lost 5 bases, J lost 2 bases, and 21 bases lay in between. The chain's CDR3 is CASSYSIEGQANYGYTF. The CDR3 region has the DNA TGTGCCAGCAGTTACTCGATTGAGGGGCAGGCCAACTATGGCTACACCTTC.